A selection of T cell receptor beta chains follows, all from one sample in a study of PD-L1 blockade in urothelial cancer. Sequencing used immunoSEQ multiplex PCR; TCRdb keeps in-frame clones, though not all of them. The profile shows around 47,000 clones, roughly four fifths of them singletons. The sequencing used PBMCs, collected around atezolizumab (anti-PD-L1) treatment. The origin of the receptors is a man between 60 and 70 years old with urothelial cancer. The CDR3 runs from the conserved cysteine through the conserved F or W. The D gene is left open where the match is weak. Only part of the rows carry a size: once, few, many, or a class if the clone is expanded.

clone size: NA
D gene: TRBD1
J gene: TRBJ1-2
V gene: TRBV7-2
CDR3 length: 15
CDR3 DNA: TGTGCCAGCAGCTTGAGGACAGGGCCTGACTATGGCTACACCTTC
CDR3 protein: CASSLRTGPDYGYTF

clone size: NA
D gene: TRBD1
J gene: TRBJ2-7
V gene: TRBV30
CDR3 length: 15
CDR3 DNA: TGTGCCTGGAGTGTACAAGGACAGGGTCCCTACGAGCAGTACTTC
CDR3 protein: CAWSVQGQGPYEQYF

clone size: once
D gene: TRBD2
J gene: TRBJ2-1
V gene: TRBV6-6
CDR3 length: 16
CDR3 DNA: TGTGCCAGCAGTTACTCCGTACTAGCGGGGGGGCTCGGGCAGTTCTTC
CDR3 protein: CASSYSVLAGGLGQFF

clone size: once
D gene: NA
J gene: TRBJ2-1
V gene: TRBV5-8
CDR3 length: 12
CDR3 DNA: TGTGCCAGCAGCTTCGGGGAGGATGAGCAGTTCTTC
CDR3 protein: CASSFGEDEQFF

clone size: once
D gene: TRBD1
J gene: TRBJ1-2
V gene: TRBV2
CDR3 length: 15
CDR3 DNA: TGTGCCAGCCGACGATCGACAGGGGACGCGAATGGCTACACCTTC
CDR3 protein: CASRRSTGDANGYTF

clone size: NA
D gene: NA
J gene: TRBJ1-2
V gene: TRBV18
CDR3 length: 12
CDR3 DNA: TGTGCCAGCTCACCAGCCTCGGGGGGCTACACCTTC
CDR3 protein: CASSPASGGYTF

clone size: NA
D gene: TRBD1
J gene: TRBJ1-2
V gene: TRBV28
CDR3 length: 16
CDR3 DNA: TGTGCCAGCAGTTTATTGGCAGGGGGCGGTTATAGGAGCTACACCTTC
CDR3 protein: CASSLLAGGGYRSYTF

clone size: NA
D gene: NA
J gene: TRBJ2-7
V gene: TRBV6-5
CDR3 length: 15
CDR3 DNA: TGTGCCAGCAGGCCTCCCGGGACTCCAGACTACGAGCAGTACTTC
CDR3 protein: CASRPPGTPDYEQYF

clone size: NA
D gene: NA
J gene: TRBJ2-2
V gene: TRBV21-1
CDR3 length: 15
CDR3 DNA: TGTGCCAGCAGCCTAGGGACTAGCGGGGCCGGGGAGCTGTTTTTT
CDR3 protein: CASSLGTSGAGELFF

clone size: NA
D gene: NA
J gene: TRBJ2-3
V gene: TRBV5-1
CDR3 length: 14
CDR3 DNA: TGCGCCAGCAAAAGACTAGAGAGTGGAGATACGCAGTATTTT
CDR3 protein: CASKRLESGDTQYF

clone size: once
D gene: NA
J gene: TRBJ1-4
V gene: TRBV15
CDR3 length: 16
CDR3 DNA: TGTGCCACCAGCAGAGGGGGGGGACGGGATAATGAAAAACTGTTTTTT
CDR3 protein: CATSRGGGRDNEKLFF

clone size: NA
D gene: NA
J gene: TRBJ1-1
V gene: TRBV5-4
CDR3 length: 15
CDR3 DNA: TGTGCCAGCAGCGACTCCGTCGCCGCGAACACTGAAGCTTTCTTT
CDR3 protein: CASSDSVAANTEAFF

clone size: NA
D gene: TRBD1
J gene: TRBJ1-5
V gene: TRBV19
CDR3 length: 15
CDR3 DNA: TGTGCCAGTAGTATAACGGGACAGGGCCTTCAGCCCCAGCATTTT
CDR3 protein: CASSITGQGLQPQHF

clone size: NA
D gene: TRBD2
J gene: TRBJ2-1
V gene: TRBV10-1
CDR3 length: 17
CDR3 DNA: TGCGCCAGCAGTGGGGGACTAGCGGGGCCTCGGGACAATGAGCAGTTCTTC
CDR3 protein: CASSGGLAGPRDNEQFF

clone size: NA
D gene: NA
J gene: TRBJ2-7
V gene: TRBV5-1
CDR3 length: 14
CDR3 DNA: TGCGCCAGCAGCATTCAACCCTCTACTAGCGAGCAGTACTTC
CDR3 protein: CASSIQPSTSEQYF

clone size: NA
D gene: NA
J gene: TRBJ2-1
V gene: TRBV5-1
CDR3 length: 16
CDR3 DNA: TGCGCCAGCAGCTTTACGTCGACTAGTATAAAGAATGAGCAGTTCTTC
CDR3 protein: CASSFTSTSIKNEQFF

clone size: NA
D gene: NA
J gene: TRBJ1-3
V gene: TRBV30
CDR3 length: 16
CDR3 DNA: TGTGCCTGGACCTCTATTGACACCTTCTCTGGAAACACCATATATTTT
CDR3 protein: CAWTSIDTFSGNTIYF

clone size: NA
D gene: TRBD2
J gene: TRBJ2-7
V gene: TRBV7-2
CDR3 length: 16
CDR3 DNA: TGTGCCAGCAGCTTAGTGAGTAGCGGGAGCTCCTACGAGCAGTACTTC
CDR3 protein: CASSLVSSGSSYEQYF

clone size: NA
D gene: NA
J gene: TRBJ2-6
V gene: TRBV10-2
CDR3 length: 16
CDR3 DNA: TGCGCCAGCAGTGAACAGGGAAGCTCTGGGGCCAACGTCCTGACTTTC
CDR3 protein: CASSEQGSSGANVLTF

clone size: NA
D gene: NA
J gene: TRBJ1-4
V gene: TRBV28
CDR3 length: 16
CDR3 DNA: TGTGCCAGCAGTTCCCCCGGGGTAGCCACTAATGAAAAACTGTTTTTT
CDR3 protein: CASSSPGVATNEKLFF

clone size: NA
D gene: NA
J gene: TRBJ2-7
V gene: TRBV6-1
CDR3 length: 14
CDR3 DNA: TGTGCCAGCAGTTCAGGGGAAGGGTCCTACGAGCAGTACTTC
CDR3 protein: CASSSGEGSYEQYF

clone size: NA
D gene: TRBD1
J gene: TRBJ2-2
V gene: TRBV27
CDR3 length: 14
CDR3 DNA: TGTGCCAGCAGTGACAGGGGGCTGACCGGGGAGCTGTTTTTT
CDR3 protein: CASSDRGLTGELFF

clone size: once
D gene: TRBD2
J gene: TRBJ2-7
V gene: TRBV9
CDR3 length: 14
CDR3 DNA: TGTGCCAGCAGCGTAGGCGGGAGGACCTACGAGCAGTACTTC
CDR3 protein: CASSVGGRTYEQYF

clone size: NA
D gene: TRBD2
J gene: TRBJ2-1
V gene: TRBV9
CDR3 length: 16
CDR3 DNA: TGTGCCAGCAGCGTTAGCGGGCCGAGCTCCTACAATGAGCAGTTCTTC
CDR3 protein: CASSVSGPSSYNEQFF

clone size: NA
D gene: TRBD1
J gene: TRBJ2-7
V gene: TRBV2
CDR3 length: 14
CDR3 DNA: TGTGCCAGCACTATGACAGGGGGCCCCTACGAGCAGTACTTC
CDR3 protein: CASTMTGGPYEQYF

clone size: few
D gene: TRBD1
J gene: TRBJ2-5
V gene: TRBV5-4
CDR3 length: 15
CDR3 DNA: TGTGCCAGCAGTCCTACGACAGGGGGCGGGGAGACCCAGTACTTC
CDR3 protein: CASSPTTGGGETQYF

clone size: NA
D gene: NA
J gene: TRBJ2-1
V gene: TRBV28
CDR3 length: 14
CDR3 DNA: TGTGCCCTCGCCCCCGCGAGCTCCTACAATGAGCAGTTCTTC
CDR3 protein: CALAPASSYNEQFF

clone size: NA
D gene: TRBD2
J gene: TRBJ2-3
V gene: TRBV2
CDR3 length: 18
CDR3 DNA: TGTGCCAGCTGGGGACTAGCGGGACTGATAACCCCCACAGATACGCAGTATTTT
CDR3 protein: CASWGLAGLITPTDTQYF

clone size: few
D gene: TRBD1
J gene: TRBJ1-2
V gene: TRBV10-3
CDR3 length: 14
CDR3 DNA: TGTGCCTCCTATACCGGACAGGGGGACTATGGCTACACCTTC
CDR3 protein: CASYTGQGDYGYTF

clone size: NA
D gene: NA
J gene: TRBJ2-7
V gene: TRBV6-5
CDR3 length: 11
CDR3 DNA: TGTGCCAGCAGTAACGAGTACGAGCAGTACTTC
CDR3 protein: CASSNEYEQYF

clone size: NA
D gene: NA
J gene: TRBJ1-6
V gene: TRBV28
CDR3 length: 16
CDR3 DNA: TGTGCCAGCAGTTTGCCGGACAGCTCCTATAATTCACCCCTCCACTTT
CDR3 protein: CASSLPDSSYNSPLHF

clone size: NA
D gene: TRBD1
J gene: TRBJ2-3
V gene: TRBV28
CDR3 length: 16
CDR3 DNA: TGTGCCAGCAGTTTATTGACAGGGGGGGGCACAGATACGCAGTATTTT
CDR3 protein: CASSLLTGGGTDTQYF

clone size: NA
D gene: NA
J gene: TRBJ1-5
V gene: TRBV19
CDR3 length: 15
CDR3 DNA: TGTGCCAGTAAATTGGGAGGGACCCTGGGGCAGCCCCAGCATTTT
CDR3 protein: CASKLGGTLGQPQHF

clone size: once
D gene: TRBD2
J gene: TRBJ2-2
V gene: TRBV4-2
CDR3 length: 18
CDR3 DNA: TGTGCCAGCAGCCAAGCGCTCCCACTAGCGGGGGTCACCGGGGAGCTGTTTTTT
CDR3 protein: CASSQALPLAGVTGELFF

clone size: NA
D gene: NA
J gene: TRBJ1-1
V gene: TRBV5-1
CDR3 length: 15
CDR3 DNA: TGCGCCAGCAGCTTGGGGACAATCGGGAACACTGAAGCTTTCTTT
CDR3 protein: CASSLGTIGNTEAFF

clone size: NA
D gene: TRBD2
J gene: TRBJ2-7
V gene: TRBV6-6
CDR3 length: 13
CDR3 DNA: TGTGCCAGCAGGCCGGGACTAGCGGCCGAGCAGTACTTC
CDR3 protein: CASRPGLAAEQYF

clone size: few
D gene: NA
J gene: TRBJ1-5
V gene: TRBV7-2
CDR3 length: 14
CDR3 DNA: TGTGCCAGCAGCTTGGGGGAAGCGGGTCAGCCCCAGCATTTT
CDR3 protein: CASSLGEAGQPQHF

clone size: NA
D gene: TRBD2
J gene: TRBJ2-7
V gene: TRBV28
CDR3 length: 17
CDR3 DNA: TGTGCCAGCAGTTTTTGGGCCGTAGCGGGAGGGTCCTACGAGCAGTACTTC
CDR3 protein: CASSFWAVAGGSYEQYF

clone size: NA
D gene: TRBD1
J gene: TRBJ2-7
V gene: TRBV29-1
CDR3 length: 12
CDR3 DNA: TGCAGCGTTGGACAGGGGACCTACGAGCAGTACTTC
CDR3 protein: CSVGQGTYEQYF

clone size: few
D gene: NA
J gene: TRBJ1-5
V gene: TRBV6-5
CDR3 length: 14
CDR3 DNA: TGTGCCAGCAGTTACGACAGACTTAATCAGCCCCAGCATTTT
CDR3 protein: CASSYDRLNQPQHF

clone size: NA
D gene: TRBD1
J gene: TRBJ2-2
V gene: TRBV7-2
CDR3 length: 16
CDR3 DNA: TGTGCCAGCAGCCCATCCGGGACAGGGGTAACCGGGGAGCTGTTTTTT
CDR3 protein: CASSPSGTGVTGELFF

clone size: NA
D gene: NA
J gene: TRBJ2-5
V gene: TRBV18
CDR3 length: 17
CDR3 DNA: TGTGCCAGCTCACCTCCTTGGGGTTTGGAGGAGGAGGAGACCCAGTACTTC
CDR3 protein: CASSPPWGLEEEETQYF

clone size: few
D gene: TRBD1
J gene: TRBJ2-7
V gene: TRBV7-2
CDR3 length: 14
CDR3 DNA: TGTGCCAGCAGCACCAGACAGGGCTCCTACGAGCAGTACTTC
CDR3 protein: CASSTRQGSYEQYF

clone size: NA
D gene: TRBD2
J gene: TRBJ2-5
V gene: TRBV29-1
CDR3 length: 13
CDR3 DNA: TGCAGCGTTGGACTAGCGGGAGAAGAGACCCAGTACTTC
CDR3 protein: CSVGLAGEETQYF

clone size: NA
D gene: TRBD2
J gene: TRBJ2-7
V gene: TRBV7-2
CDR3 length: 14
CDR3 DNA: TGTGCCAGCAGAGTTGGACTAGGGAGACCTGAGCAGTACTTC
CDR3 protein: CASRVGLGRPEQYF

clone size: NA
D gene: TRBD1
J gene: TRBJ1-1
V gene: TRBV4-2
CDR3 length: 15
CDR3 DNA: TGTGCCAGCAGCTCTTTGGACAGGACTAACACTGAAGCTTTCTTT
CDR3 protein: CASSSLDRTNTEAFF

clone size: NA
D gene: NA
J gene: TRBJ1-2
V gene: TRBV28
CDR3 length: 16
CDR3 DNA: TGTGCCAGCAGTTCCCCCCGAGTAACAGGCAGTTATGGCTACACCTTC
CDR3 protein: CASSSPRVTGSYGYTF